This TCR beta chain was found in a study of T cell changes during pregnancy in multiple sclerosis. The data were produced by immunoSEQ multiplex PCR, yet TCRdb's version contains in-frame clones alone and is incomplete. This sample yields 45,000 to 50,000 clones, of which 92% are seen a single time; 0.3% to 0.4% belongs to the top ten. This specimen consisted of CD4+ T cells from peripheral blood mononuclear cells, obtained in the second trimester of pregnancy. The sequence was collected from a female donor in good health, enrolled as a control in a pregnancy study.

CDR3 bases: TGTGCCAGCAGTCCCGGGACAGGGAGACTCTCCTACGAGCAGTACTTC. Its protein is CASSPGTGRLSYEQYF. This chain uses TRBV27 with TRBJ2-7, with TRBD1 identical over 9 bases. Germline V lookup: CDR1 MNHEY, CDR2 SMNVEV (reference sequence). Unmatched junction bases numbered 8, after V lost 5 bases and J lost 0 bases. The CDR3 runs 16 residues.